Each of the 2 T cell receptor beta chains below was sequenced from the same sample in a study of OX40 agonist ivuxolimab in advanced cancers. Method: immunoSEQ multiplex PCR; TCRdb's copy keeps in-frame clones and lacks some. The sample gives 70,000 to 85,000 clones, approximately 80% of which show up once; about 1.1% is in the top ten. Material: CD4+ or CD8+ T cells sorted from blood, obtained in a trial of the OX40 agonist ivuxolimab. Receptor source: an adult with an advanced solid tumor such as melanoma, head and neck, liver or kidney cancer.

V usage is TRBV7-9 and J usage is TRBJ1-2; D uncertain. The CDR3 is made up of 15 amino acids. CDR1 and CDR2 from the germline V gene are SEHNR and FQNEAQ (reference sequence). V was clipped by 5 bases and J by 4 bases, with 17 bases between them. CDR3 sequence: CASSVLSFGIYGYTF. The DNA for the CDR3 is TGTGCCAGCAGCGTCCTTAGTTTTGGGATCTATGGCTACACCTTC.

Concerning this clone: Other nucleotide sequences from this sample produce the same CDR3. The J gene is TRBJ1-2, the V gene TRBV18; TRBD1 aligns across 11 bases. The junction had 8 bases not matched to a gene; V was cut back by 3 bases and J by 8 bases. This CDR3 has 15 residues. CDR1 KGHSH and CDR2 LQKENI come from the germline V gene. The CDR3 DNA follows: TGTGCCAGCTCACCTAATCGGGACAGGGGGTGGGGCTACACCTTC. Protein product: CASSPNRDRGWGYTF.